The present T cell receptor beta chain was sequenced within a study of cytomegalovirus exposure and HLA in healthy donors. V shed 1 base and J shed 3 bases, with 3 bases lying between them. The CDR3 is 12 residues long. Germline V gives CDR1 SEHNR, CDR2 FQNEAQ (reference sequence). This clone was found a few times. Each donor was nominally healthy when sampled (though unrecorded immune exposures were likely). It was with 60 Vbeta and 13 Jbeta primers that the PCR ran. The table came from immunoSEQ multiplex PCR; TCRdb's copy has only in-frame clones and leaves some out. Here the sample spans about 190,000 clones, about 85% being singletons.

This TCR came from a middle-aged man in good health and CMV-seronegative. This sequence joins TRBV7-9 and TRBJ2-5, with D hard to call. Sequenced sample: PBMCs. CDR3 bases: TGTGCCAGCAGCTTAGTAGAAGAGACCCAGTACTTC. This encodes CASSLVEETQYF.